This T cell receptor (beta chain) was sequenced during a study of response to subunit inactivated influenza vaccine. This clonotype was recorded at least ten times. TCRdb passed the RT-PCR reads through MiXCR, listing each CDR3 protein once. This sample has more than 700,000 distinct CDR3 sequences; approximately 21% occur once, and the top ten carry 10%. The CDR3 is 14 residues long. Germline CDR1 reads DFQATT; CDR2 reads SNEGSKA (reference sequence). V trimming: 6 bases; J trimming: 4 bases; junction bases outside the gene matches: 9. The chain carries TRBV20-1 and TRBJ1-2, with 9 nucleotides matching TRBD1. The TCR sequence derives from a man in his fifties who received an inactivated influenza vaccine. Sequenced here: PBMCs from blood, sampled roughly 5 days after vaccination. CDR3 region: CSASGQGISYGYTF. CDR3 sequence (DNA): TGCAGTGCAAGTGGACAGGGGATCAGCTATGGCTACACCTTC.